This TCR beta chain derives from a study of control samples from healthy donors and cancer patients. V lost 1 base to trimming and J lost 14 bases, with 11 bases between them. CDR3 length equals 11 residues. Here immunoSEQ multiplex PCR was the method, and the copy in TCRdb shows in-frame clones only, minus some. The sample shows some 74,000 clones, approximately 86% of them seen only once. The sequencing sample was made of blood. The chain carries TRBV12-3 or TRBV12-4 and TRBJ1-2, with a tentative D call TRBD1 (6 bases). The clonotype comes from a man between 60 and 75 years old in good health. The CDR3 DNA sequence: TGTGCCAGCAGTTTAGAGGGGGTGGAAACCTTC. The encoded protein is CASSLEGVETF.